This T cell receptor beta chain appears in the sequencing data of a study of shared clonotypes between healthy human individuals. Study-level background: Each donor contributed plates that comprised three CD4 naive, three CD4 memory, two CD8 naive and one CD8 memory.

Researchers partitioned CD4+ cells into CD45RA+ naive and CD45RA-negative memory subsets. This clone was counted once. Its matching antigen is unknown. Other DNA sequences of this sample code for an identical CDR3. Germline V gene data show CDR1 as MDHEN and CDR2 as SYDVKM. V dropped 5 bases and J dropped 5; count of bases not matched to a gene: 5. This CDR3 comprises 14 residues. General study results and limits: Non-shared clonotypes had lower generation probabilities than clonotypes shared by all four sorted-subset donors.

Measured with immunoSEQ multiplex PCR; TCRdb has only the in-frame clones, and not every one. In the table there are approximately 2,000,000 clones, around 90% of which are singletons. Sequencing input: naive CD4+ T cells from PBMCs. Subset defined: CD45RA+ positively selected. V is TRBV28 and J is TRBJ2-5; 10 bases fit TRBD1. This receptor was identified in a man in his late teens or twenties in good health. Some clones in this sample may be carry-over from other donors' samples. The DNA for the CDR3 is TGTGCCAGCAGTCCTGACAGGGGGCGGGAGACCCAGTACTTC. Translation gives CASSPDRGRETQYF.